These 18 T cell receptor beta chains share one sample of origin, sequenced in a study of beta chain features in type 1 diabetes. Study-level findings and limits: All four CD4+ subsets of Type 1 diabetes patients contained TCRB CDR3s that were moderately but significantly shorter.

The whole isolated RNA underwent reverse transcription, so sequencing captured expressed TCRB transcripts. Sequencing was performed with immunoSEQ multiplex PCR; in TCRdb, only in-frame clones are kept and a portion is missing. The profile covers about 640,000 clones, with approximately 13% appearing a single time and around 0.12% taken by the ten largest. Antigen specificity for these receptors is unknown. Input material: naive CD4+ T cells from blood. The receptor source for this set is a man aged 25-40 years with type 1 diabetes.

This clone was counted between two and nine times. The chain couples TRBV29-1 to TRBJ2-7, with unresolved D. The CDR3 sequence is 11 residues long. Trimming took off 7 bases at V and 7 bases at J, with 14 bases between the two ends. Germline lookup yields CDR1 SQVTM and CDR2 ANQGSEA. The CDR3 region has the DNA TGCAGCGCTGCAGGATGGGGAGAGCAGTACTTC. It yields the protein CSAAGWGEQYF.

As for this clone: Other DNA sequences of this sample code for an identical CDR3. This chain connects TRBV6-6 to TRBJ1-2, with TRBD1 matching 7 bases. The CDR3 runs to 14 residues. Germline-derived CDR1 and CDR2 are MNHNY and SVGAGI (reference sequence). J lost 2 bases, V lost 0 bases, and 0 bases had no gene match. For the CDR3, the DNA is TGTGCCAGCAGTTACTCGACAGGGAACTATGGCTACACCTTC. Its protein is CASSYSTGNYGYTF.

The CDR3 loop is CASSSDRTLRRDEQYF. The CDR3 DNA reads as TGTGCCAGTAGTTCCGACAGGACCTTAAGACGGGACGAGCAGTACTTC. J is TRBJ2-7 and V is TRBV19, with a tentative D call TRBD1 (6 bases). The CDR3 runs 16 residues. V lost 5 bases, J lost 5 bases, and 22 bases lay in between. Germline-derived CDR1 and CDR2 are LNHDA and SQIVND (reference sequence).

V usage is TRBV9 and J usage is TRBJ2-1; 7 nucleotides line up with TRBD1. Germline trimming cut 4 bases from V and 4 bases from J; bases unmatched to any gene: 26. Germline lookup yields CDR1 SGDLS and CDR2 YYNGEE. The CDR3 covers 21 residues. The CDR3 nucleotides are TGTGCCAGCAGCTTCCGTCCCGGGACAGTAGCTTCGGGTTCGACTTACAATGAGCAGTTCTTC. Translated: CASSFRPGTVASGSTYNEQFF.

This clone was seen a handful of times. The genes are TRBV30 and TRBJ2-7, with D unresolved. Trimming took off 4 bases at V and 4 bases at J, with 14 bases between the two ends. This CDR3 contains 13 residues. Germline CDR1 reads GTSNPN; CDR2 reads SVGIG (reference sequence). The DNA of the CDR3 is TGTGCCTGGACTCCAGGTCCCGGGTACGAGCAGTACTTC. This gives the protein CAWTPGPGYEQYF.

The V call is TRBV4-1, the J call TRBJ2-3, with TRBD2 as a possible D gene (5 bases). The V end was cut by 4 bases, the J end by 1 base, with 12 bases between. CDR3 length: 15 amino acids. Germline-derived CDR1 and CDR2 are MGHRA and YSYEKL. The CDR3 DNA is TGCGCCAGCAGCCCACTAGGAGCGGGCACAGATACGCAGTATTTT. It yields the protein CASSPLGAGTDTQYF.

The V and J genes are TRBV27 and TRBJ2-6; D is ambiguous. This CDR3 comprises 14 residues. Trimming removed 5 bases at V and 1 base at J, with 6 bases between. The V gene's germline CDR1 is MNHEY and CDR2 SMNVEV (reference sequence). The CDR3 coding sequence is TGTGCCAGCAGTGGCTCTTCTGGGGCCAACGTCCTGACTTTC. Protein product: CASSGSSGANVLTF. Drawing the rest from reference TRBV27 and TRBJ2-6, the complete variable domain is EAQVTQNPRYLITVTGKKLTVTCSQNMNHEYMSWYRQDPGLGLRQIYYSMNVEVTDKGDVPEGYKVSRKEKRNFPLILESPSPNQTSLYFCASSGSSGANVLTFGAGSRLTVL.

Only a few counts were recorded for this clone. The rearrangement joins TRBV7-9 to TRBJ1-6, with D possibly TRBD1 on 6 matching bases. This CDR3 region has 19 residues. Germline CDR1 SEHNR, CDR2 FQNEAQ (reference sequence). V gave up 4 bases and J gave up 9 bases, with 28 bases separating them. CDR3 nucleotides: TGTGCCAGCAGCTCACTGACAGGATACGACTTCTTCACGGGTTCACCCCTCCACTTT. Protein product: CASSSLTGYDFFTGSPLHF.

The CDR3, as DNA: TGCGCCAGCAGCCCCCGGGCCAGGGTTGAGCCCCAGCATTTT. Residues: CASSPRARVEPQHF. The rearrangement links TRBV4-3 to TRBJ1-5, with a weak D call TRBD1 (5 bases). Germline lookup yields CDR1 LGHNA and CDR2 YSLEER. This CDR3 comprises 14 residues. The V end lost 4 bases, the J end lost 8 bases, and 15 bases lay between the germline ends.

This clone turned up a few times. At the DNA level, this CDR3 is encoded by other sequences in the same sample as well. V and J are TRBV29-1 and TRBJ1-1, with D tentatively TRBD1 (5 bases). Trimming cost V 6 bases and J 0 bases, with 11 bases left between them. Per germline, CDR1 SQVTM and CDR2 ANQGSEA. This CDR3 has 13 amino acids. The CDR3 spells CSVAGTVNTEAFF. CDR3 DNA: TGCAGCGTCGCCGGGACGGTGAACACTGAAGCTTTCTTT.

This clone was recorded a few times. The chain links TRBV25-1 to TRBJ2-6; D assignment may be TRBD1 or TRBD2 (6 bases each). The V end lost 5 bases, the J end lost 3 bases, and 14 bases lay between the germline ends. CDR3 length: 16 residues. Germline CDR1 and CDR2: MGHDK and SYGVNS. CDR3 sequence (DNA): TGTGCCAGCAGTTGGAGAGGGGGAGGTGGGGCCAACGTCCTGACTTTC. Translation: CASSWRGGGGANVLTF.

This clone showed up many times. The V gene is TRBV7-3, the J gene TRBJ1-2, with D perhaps matching TRBD1 (5 bases). There are 13 residues in the CDR3. CDR1 SGHTA and CDR2 FQGTGA come from the germline V gene. Trimming left V 4 bases short and J 8 bases short, with 14 bases between. The CDR3, as DNA: TGTGCCAGCAGCTGGGGCGGAGGACAAGGCTACACCTTC. Translation gives CASSWGGGQGYTF.

The chain couples TRBV29-1 to TRBJ2-7; 9 bases are shared with TRBD1. Germline trimming cut 6 bases from V and 5 bases from J; bases unmatched to any gene: 11. CDR3 length: 14 residues. From germline, CDR1 is SQVTM and CDR2 ANQGSEA. This CDR3 reads CSVERGQGYHEQYF. CDR3 nucleotide sequence: TGCAGCGTAGAGCGGGGACAGGGATACCACGAGCAGTACTTC.

The CDR3 loop reads CASKGVGLASSYNEQFF. DNA for the CDR3: TGTGCCAGTAAGGGTGTCGGACTAGCCAGCTCCTACAATGAGCAGTTCTTC. The V and J genes are TRBV19 and TRBJ2-1, with 8 bases that match TRBD2. V shed 7 bases and J 0 bases; nucleotides not matched to a gene: 11. The CDR3 sequence is 17 residues long. Germline CDR1 is LNHDA and CDR2 is SQIVND (reference sequence). Together with reference TRBV19 and TRBJ2-1, the CDR3 gives the full variable domain: DGGITQSPKYLFRKEGQNVTLSCEQNLNHDAMYWYRQDPGQGLRLIYYSQIVNDFQKGDIAEGYSVSREKKESFPLTVTSAQKNPTAFYLCASKGVGLASSYNEQFFGPGTRLTVL.

As concerns this clone: Other DNA sequences of this sample code for an identical CDR3. The chain combines TRBV7-2 with TRBJ1-5; possible D gene TRBD1, 5 bases. Germline V CDR1 and CDR2: SGHTA, FQGNSA. The CDR3 contains 14 residues. The germline V and J ends were trimmed by 1 base and 3 bases, with 7 bases remaining between them. CDR3 region: CASSLGRVNQPQHF. DNA for the CDR3: TGTGCCAGCAGCTTAGGCAGGGTCAATCAGCCCCAGCATTTT.

This clone was seen a handful of times. The rearrangement joins TRBV7-9 to TRBJ2-1; TRBD1 matches 8 bases. The CDR3 has 17 residues. Trimming removed 5 bases from V and 1 base from J; junction bases left unmatched: 10. Germline V gene sequence: CDR1 SEHNR, CDR2 FQNEAQ (reference sequence). CDR3 in amino acids: CASSITGGRVSYNEQFF. The CDR3, as DNA: TGTGCCAGCAGCATAACAGGGGGTCGGGTGTCCTACAATGAGCAGTTCTTC.

In its sample, this clone was seen a few times. The chain employs TRBV7-2 and TRBJ2-2, with D possibly being TRBD1 (5 bases). Per the germline V gene, CDR1 is SGHTA and CDR2 is FQGNSA. V lost 5 bases, J lost 6 bases, and 16 bases lay in between. The CDR3 contains 15 residues. CDR3 in amino acids: CASSAPQGAAGELFF. The CDR3 coding sequence is TGTGCCAGCAGCGCCCCCCAGGGCGCGGCCGGGGAGCTGTTTTTT.

The chain is built from TRBV9 and TRBJ2-7, with D perhaps TRBD1 or TRBD2 (5 bases each). The V and J ends lost 0 bases and 8 bases respectively, with 18 bases between them. CDR1 and CDR2 from the germline V gene are SGDLS and YYNGEE. The CDR3 spans 15 residues. CDR3 DNA sequence: TGTGCCAGCAGCGTAGGAACGGGACCCAGGATGCAGCAGTACTTC. Protein: CASSVGTGPRMQQYF. The whole variable domain, remainder taken from reference TRBV9 and TRBJ2-7, is DSGVTQTPKHLITATGQRVTLRCSPRSGDLSVYWYQQSLDQGLQFLIQYYNGEERAKGNILERFSAQQFPDLHSELNLSSLELGDSALYFCASSVGTGPRMQQYFGPGTRLTVT.